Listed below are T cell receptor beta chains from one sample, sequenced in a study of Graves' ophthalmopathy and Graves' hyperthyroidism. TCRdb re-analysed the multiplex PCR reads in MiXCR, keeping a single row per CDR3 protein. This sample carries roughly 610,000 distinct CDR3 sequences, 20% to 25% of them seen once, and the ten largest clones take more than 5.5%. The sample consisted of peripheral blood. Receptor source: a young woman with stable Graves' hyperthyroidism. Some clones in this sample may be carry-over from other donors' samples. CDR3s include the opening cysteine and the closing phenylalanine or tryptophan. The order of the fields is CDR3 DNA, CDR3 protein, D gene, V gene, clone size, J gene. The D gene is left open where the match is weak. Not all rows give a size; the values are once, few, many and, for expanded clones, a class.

CDR3nt: TGTGCCAGCAGTACCTCCCGGGGACCAATAGCCAAAAACATTAAGTACTTC
CDR3aa: CASSTSRGPIAKNIKYF
d_gene: NA
v_gene: TRBV12-3/TRBV12-4
abundance: NA
j_gene: TRBJ2-4

CDR3nt: TGCAGCGTTGTGGAGAACGGCGGGGAGCTGTTTTTT
CDR3aa: CSVVENGGELFF
d_gene: NA
v_gene: TRBV29-1
abundance: many
j_gene: TRBJ2-2

CDR3nt: TGTGCCAGCAGCTTAGGCCAAGTCCCAGTGAGGACCTTC
CDR3aa: CASSLGQVPVRTF
d_gene: NA
v_gene: TRBV12-3/TRBV12-4
abundance: many
j_gene: TRBJ1-2

CDR3nt: TGTGCCAGCAGTCTGGCGTGGCCCCGGAACACCGGGGAGCTGTTTTTT
CDR3aa: CASSLAWPRNTGELFF
d_gene: NA
v_gene: TRBV28
abundance: many
j_gene: TRBJ2-2

CDR3nt: TGTGCCACCCGCCCCGGGGTCGGGGGCACTGAAGCTTTCTTT
CDR3aa: CATRPGVGGTEAFF
d_gene: NA
v_gene: TRBV24-1
abundance: few
j_gene: TRBJ1-1

CDR3nt: TGTGCCAGCAGTTATGGTCGGGGTAGCAATCAGCCCCAGCATTTT
CDR3aa: CASSYGRGSNQPQHF
d_gene: NA
v_gene: TRBV6-5
abundance: many
j_gene: TRBJ1-5

CDR3nt: TGTGCCAGCAGCTTGTTGGCTAGCGGGAGCTTCACCGGGGAGCTGTTTTTT
CDR3aa: CASSLLASGSFTGELFF
d_gene: TRBD2
v_gene: TRBV5-6
abundance: many
j_gene: TRBJ2-2

CDR3nt: TGTGCCTGGAAGACAGAGACCCAGTACTTC
CDR3aa: CAWKTETQYF
d_gene: NA
v_gene: TRBV30
abundance: NA
j_gene: TRBJ2-5

CDR3nt: TGTGCCAGCAATCTACAGGGAGGAGGGGAGCTGTTTTTT
CDR3aa: CASNLQGGGELFF
d_gene: NA
v_gene: TRBV6-1
abundance: few
j_gene: TRBJ2-2

CDR3nt: TGTGCCAGCGAAGACGGACAGGGTCACACTGAAGCTTTCTTT
CDR3aa: CASEDGQGHTEAFF
d_gene: TRBD1
v_gene: TRBV6-1
abundance: many
j_gene: TRBJ1-1

CDR3nt: TGCAGTGCTAGTACTGGCAGCGGCTACACCTTC
CDR3aa: CSASTGSGYTF
d_gene: NA
v_gene: TRBV20-1
abundance: many
j_gene: TRBJ1-2

CDR3nt: TGCGCCAGCAGCCCTCGACAGGTCAATCAGCCCCAGCATTTT
CDR3aa: CASSPRQVNQPQHF
d_gene: NA
v_gene: TRBV4-1
abundance: few
j_gene: TRBJ1-5

CDR3nt: TGTGCCAGCTCCGAGATCTCTGGGGCCAACGTCCTGACTTTC
CDR3aa: CASSEISGANVLTF
d_gene: NA
v_gene: TRBV12-3/TRBV12-4
abundance: many
j_gene: TRBJ2-6

CDR3nt: TGTGCCAGCACCCGGACAGGGTTTAATGAAAAACTGTTTTTT
CDR3aa: CASTRTGFNEKLFF
d_gene: TRBD1
v_gene: TRBV12-3/TRBV12-4
abundance: NA
j_gene: TRBJ1-4

CDR3nt: TGTGCCAGCAGTTATGGGGGATCAGGGGGCTCTGGAAACACCATATATTTT
CDR3aa: CASSYGGSGGSGNTIYF
d_gene: TRBD1
v_gene: TRBV6-5
abundance: many
j_gene: TRBJ1-3

CDR3nt: TGCAGCGTGACCGGTTCGTCCACTGAAGCTTTCTTT
CDR3aa: CSVTGSSTEAFF
d_gene: NA
v_gene: TRBV29-1
abundance: many
j_gene: TRBJ1-1

CDR3nt: TGTGCCAGTAGTCGGCAGGCCTTCCACTCTGGGGCCAACGTCCTGACTTTC
CDR3aa: CASSRQAFHSGANVLTF
d_gene: NA
v_gene: TRBV19
abundance: NA
j_gene: TRBJ2-6

CDR3nt: TGTGCCAGCAGTTTCTCCGGGGGAGGAACTGAAGCTTTCTTT
CDR3aa: CASSFSGGGTEAFF
d_gene: NA
v_gene: TRBV28
abundance: many
j_gene: TRBJ1-1

CDR3nt: TGCGCCAGTCAATTTTTTACCAGGGAGGCCTATGGCTACACCTTC
CDR3aa: CASQFFTREAYGYTF
d_gene: NA
v_gene: TRBV4-1
abundance: NA
j_gene: TRBJ1-2

CDR3nt: TGCGCCAGCAGCTTAGTCGCAAGTATGAACACTGAAGCTTTCTTT
CDR3aa: CASSLVASMNTEAFF
d_gene: NA
v_gene: TRBV5-1
abundance: many
j_gene: TRBJ1-1

CDR3nt: TGCAGTGCTGGACTAGCGGGGATAACCTCCTACGAGCAGTACTTC
CDR3aa: CSAGLAGITSYEQYF
d_gene: TRBD2
v_gene: TRBV20-1
abundance: few
j_gene: TRBJ2-7

CDR3nt: TGCGCCAGCAGCTTTACGGGGATTAATTCACCCCTCCACTTT
CDR3aa: CASSFTGINSPLHF
d_gene: NA
v_gene: TRBV5-1
abundance: many
j_gene: TRBJ1-6

CDR3nt: TGTGCCAGCAGGGAGGGCAATCAGCCCCAGCATTTT
CDR3aa: CASREGNQPQHF
d_gene: NA
v_gene: TRBV12-3/TRBV12-4
abundance: many
j_gene: TRBJ1-5

CDR3nt: TGTGCCAGCAGCCAAGCGCTAGCGGGAGTGTACGAGCAGTACTTC
CDR3aa: CASSQALAGVYEQYF
d_gene: TRBD2
v_gene: TRBV14
abundance: many
j_gene: TRBJ2-7

CDR3nt: TGTGCCAGCAGTGAATGGGACGGCTCCTACGAGCAGTACTTC
CDR3aa: CASSEWDGSYEQYF
d_gene: NA
v_gene: TRBV6-1
abundance: many
j_gene: TRBJ2-7

CDR3nt: TGTGCCAGCAGCCCGATCCCAGCGGGGGGGAAAGAGACCCAGTACTTC
CDR3aa: CASSPIPAGGKETQYF
d_gene: TRBD2
v_gene: TRBV7-3
abundance: many
j_gene: TRBJ2-5

CDR3nt: TGTGCCAGCACACACAGGGTTAATCAGCCCCAGCATTTT
CDR3aa: CASTHRVNQPQHF
d_gene: NA
v_gene: TRBV6-1
abundance: many
j_gene: TRBJ1-5

CDR3nt: TGTGCCAGTAGTAAAAAAGGAGGCTACGAGCAGTACTTC
CDR3aa: CASSKKGGYEQYF
d_gene: NA
v_gene: TRBV19
abundance: many
j_gene: TRBJ2-7

CDR3nt: TGTGCCAGCAGTCCCCGACAGTATAGCAATCAGCCCCAGCATTTT
CDR3aa: CASSPRQYSNQPQHF
d_gene: NA
v_gene: TRBV6-5
abundance: many
j_gene: TRBJ1-5

CDR3nt: TGTGCCAGTAGTATTCAGGGCGGGAACACCGGGGAGCTGTTTTTT
CDR3aa: CASSIQGGNTGELFF
d_gene: NA
v_gene: TRBV19
abundance: NA
j_gene: TRBJ2-2

CDR3nt: TGTGCCAGCATCCACCCCTCGGGACGGAACTCCTACGAGCAGTACTTC
CDR3aa: CASIHPSGRNSYEQYF
d_gene: NA
v_gene: TRBV28
abundance: many
j_gene: TRBJ2-7

CDR3nt: TGTGCCAGCAGTCGGCAGGGGCCCGGCAATCAGCCCCAGCATTTT
CDR3aa: CASSRQGPGNQPQHF
d_gene: NA
v_gene: TRBV6-1
abundance: NA
j_gene: TRBJ1-5

CDR3nt: TGCAGTGTTAGTCGGCGGGGGGATAGCAATCAGCCCCAGCATTTT
CDR3aa: CSVSRRGDSNQPQHF
d_gene: NA
v_gene: TRBV20-1
abundance: many
j_gene: TRBJ1-5

CDR3nt: TGCAGTGCCCCGAGTGAGGGGAGGTCTGGTGGCTACACCTTC
CDR3aa: CSAPSEGRSGGYTF
d_gene: NA
v_gene: TRBV20-1
abundance: NA
j_gene: TRBJ1-2

CDR3nt: TGTGCCAGCAGCCCGGTTTTTGAGGGCTCTGGCTACACCTTC
CDR3aa: CASSPVFEGSGYTF
d_gene: NA
v_gene: TRBV11-2
abundance: NA
j_gene: TRBJ1-2

CDR3nt: TGCAGCGTTGAAGTAGCGGGAGCCGGAGAGACCCAGTACTTC
CDR3aa: CSVEVAGAGETQYF
d_gene: TRBD2
v_gene: TRBV29-1
abundance: NA
j_gene: TRBJ2-5

CDR3nt: TGTGCCAGCAGCCAAGGTCTGGCGGGACGGCAGTACTTC
CDR3aa: CASSQGLAGRQYF
d_gene: NA
v_gene: TRBV14
abundance: many
j_gene: TRBJ2-7

CDR3nt: TGCAGACCTGACAGAAACACTGAAGCTTTCTTT
CDR3aa: CRPDRNTEAFF
d_gene: NA
v_gene: TRBV20-1
abundance: many
j_gene: TRBJ1-1

CDR3nt: TGTGCCATACTGGGACCGGGGATGCACTTCTTT
CDR3aa: CAILGPGMHFF
d_gene: NA
v_gene: TRBV30
abundance: many
j_gene: TRBJ1-1

CDR3nt: TGTGCCAGCAGTTACGGCCCGATGGGTCAGCCCCAGCATTTT
CDR3aa: CASSYGPMGQPQHF
d_gene: NA
v_gene: TRBV6-5
abundance: NA
j_gene: TRBJ1-5

CDR3nt: TGCGCCAGCAGCAGACAGGATAACACCGGGGAGCTGTTTTTT
CDR3aa: CASSRQDNTGELFF
d_gene: NA
v_gene: TRBV5-1
abundance: NA
j_gene: TRBJ2-2

CDR3nt: TGTGCCAGCAGCCGCTGGACCTGGAAGGGCAATCAGCCCCAGCATTTT
CDR3aa: CASSRWTWKGNQPQHF
d_gene: NA
v_gene: TRBV7-8
abundance: NA
j_gene: TRBJ1-5

CDR3nt: TGTGCCAGCAGCTTGGGAGGCGGGGCAACTCCAGAGACCCAGTACTTC
CDR3aa: CASSLGGGATPETQYF
d_gene: NA
v_gene: TRBV7-3
abundance: few
j_gene: TRBJ2-5

CDR3nt: TGTGCCAGTAGTATTAGGGGTGTGGGTAACACTGAAGCTTTCTTT
CDR3aa: CASSIRGVGNTEAFF
d_gene: NA
v_gene: TRBV19
abundance: NA
j_gene: TRBJ1-1

CDR3nt: TGTGCCAGCAGTTTATTCGATGAAGCTTTCTTT
CDR3aa: CASSLFDEAFF
d_gene: NA
v_gene: TRBV12-3/TRBV12-4
abundance: many
j_gene: TRBJ1-1

CDR3nt: TGTGCCAGCACTAGAAAAGGATCCACCGAAGCTTGCTTT
CDR3aa: CASTRKGSTEACF
d_gene: NA
v_gene: TRBV2
abundance: NA
j_gene: TRBJ1-1

CDR3nt: TGTGCCAGCAGCGTCGCCGGGAGTGGGGCCAACGTCCTGACTTTC
CDR3aa: CASSVAGSGANVLTF
d_gene: NA
v_gene: TRBV5-5
abundance: few
j_gene: TRBJ2-6

CDR3nt: TGTGCCAGCGGGCAGGATAATTCACCCCTCCACTTT
CDR3aa: CASGQDNSPLHF
d_gene: NA
v_gene: TRBV9
abundance: many
j_gene: TRBJ1-6

CDR3nt: TGTGCCAGCAAGGGGACAGGACAAGAGACCCAGTACTTC
CDR3aa: CASKGTGQETQYF
d_gene: TRBD1
v_gene: TRBV2
abundance: many
j_gene: TRBJ2-5

CDR3nt: TGTGCGGGCGCAGGGGTGCAGGCAGATACGCAGTATTTT
CDR3aa: CAGAGVQADTQYF
d_gene: NA
v_gene: TRBV9
abundance: NA
j_gene: TRBJ2-3

CDR3nt: TGTGCCAGCAGTGAAGTGGGGTACAGCCCCCAGTACTTC
CDR3aa: CASSEVGYSPQYF
d_gene: NA
v_gene: TRBV6-1
abundance: many
j_gene: TRBJ2-5

CDR3nt: TGTGCCAGCAGCTTAAGGGCAGGGGGCGGACAAGAGACCCAGTACTTC
CDR3aa: CASSLRAGGGQETQYF
d_gene: TRBD1
v_gene: TRBV7-2
abundance: many
j_gene: TRBJ2-5

CDR3nt: TGTGCCTGGATTCGACAGGAAACTAACTATGGCTACACCTTC
CDR3aa: CAWIRQETNYGYTF
d_gene: NA
v_gene: TRBV30
abundance: NA
j_gene: TRBJ1-2

CDR3nt: TGTGCCAGCAGCTCCTTAGGTGTGGCCCAGGGGGAAGAGACCCAGTACTTC
CDR3aa: CASSSLGVAQGEETQYF
d_gene: TRBD1
v_gene: TRBV7-2
abundance: many
j_gene: TRBJ2-5

CDR3nt: TGCGTTGCCGGGACTGACATCTACGAGCAGTACTTC
CDR3aa: CVAGTDIYEQYF
d_gene: NA
v_gene: TRBV29-1
abundance: many
j_gene: TRBJ2-7

CDR3nt: TGTGCCAGCAGTTTCGACGAAGTGTATGAGCAGTACTTC
CDR3aa: CASSFDEVYEQYF
d_gene: NA
v_gene: TRBV28
abundance: NA
j_gene: TRBJ2-7

CDR3nt: TGTGCCAGTAGCTGGGACAGCAGTTTGGACACTGAAGCTTTCTTT
CDR3aa: CASSWDSSLDTEAFF
d_gene: TRBD1
v_gene: TRBV19
abundance: many
j_gene: TRBJ1-1

CDR3nt: TGTGCCAGCAGCCACTCGGGACAGCTGAACACTGAAGCTTTCTTT
CDR3aa: CASSHSGQLNTEAFF
d_gene: TRBD1
v_gene: TRBV6-5
abundance: few
j_gene: TRBJ1-1

CDR3nt: TGTGCCAGCACACCCGGCCCAGGAGACAATTCACCCCTCCACTTT
CDR3aa: CASTPGPGDNSPLHF
d_gene: NA
v_gene: TRBV7-9
abundance: few
j_gene: TRBJ1-6

CDR3nt: TGCGCCAGCAGCAAAGGGACAGGTAGCACCGGGGAGCTGTTTTTT
CDR3aa: CASSKGTGSTGELFF
d_gene: TRBD1
v_gene: TRBV5-1
abundance: many
j_gene: TRBJ2-2